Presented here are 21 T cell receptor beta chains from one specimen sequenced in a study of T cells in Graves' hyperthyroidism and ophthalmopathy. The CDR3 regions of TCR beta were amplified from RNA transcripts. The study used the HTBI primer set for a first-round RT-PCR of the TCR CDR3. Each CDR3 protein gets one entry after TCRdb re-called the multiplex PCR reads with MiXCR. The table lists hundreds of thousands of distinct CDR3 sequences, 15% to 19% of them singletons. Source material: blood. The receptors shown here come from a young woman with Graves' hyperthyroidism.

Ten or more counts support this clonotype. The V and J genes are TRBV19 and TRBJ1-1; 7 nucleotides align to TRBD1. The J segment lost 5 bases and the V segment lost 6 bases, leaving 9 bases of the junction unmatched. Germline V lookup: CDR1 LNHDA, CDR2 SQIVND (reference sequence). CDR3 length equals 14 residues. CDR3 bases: TGTGCCAGTAGCGCTCTGGACAGGAGGACTGAAGCTTTCTTT. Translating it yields CASSALDRRTEAFF.

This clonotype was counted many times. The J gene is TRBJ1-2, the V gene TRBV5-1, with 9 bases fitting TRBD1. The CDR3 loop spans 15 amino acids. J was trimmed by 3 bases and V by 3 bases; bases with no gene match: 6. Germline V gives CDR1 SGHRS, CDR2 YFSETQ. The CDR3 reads CASSSRQGVDYGYTF. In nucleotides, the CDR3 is TGCGCCAGCAGCTCTAGACAGGGGGTTGACTATGGCTACACCTTC.

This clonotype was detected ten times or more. CDR3 in amino acids: CASSLWGSGYNEQFF. Here the CDR3 DNA reads TGTGCCAGCAGTTTATGGGGGAGTGGGTACAATGAGCAGTTCTTC. The rearrangement links TRBV12-3 or TRBV12-4 to TRBJ2-1; D may be TRBD1 or TRBD2 (5 bases each). This CDR3 comprises 15 residues. Trimming removed 2 bases at V and 4 bases at J, with 12 bases between.

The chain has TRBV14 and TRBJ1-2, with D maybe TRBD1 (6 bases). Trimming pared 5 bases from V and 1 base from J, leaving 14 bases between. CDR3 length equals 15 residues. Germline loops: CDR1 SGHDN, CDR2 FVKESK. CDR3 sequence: CASSKAGGGNYGYTF. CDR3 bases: TGTGCCAGCAGCAAGGCTGGGGGCGGTAACTATGGCTACACCTTC.

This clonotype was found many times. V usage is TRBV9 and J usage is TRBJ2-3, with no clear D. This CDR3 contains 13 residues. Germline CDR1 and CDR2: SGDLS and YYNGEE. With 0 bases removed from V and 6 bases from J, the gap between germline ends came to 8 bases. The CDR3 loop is CASSVDDGDTQYF. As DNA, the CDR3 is TGTGCCAGCAGCGTAGACGATGGCGATACGCAGTATTTT.

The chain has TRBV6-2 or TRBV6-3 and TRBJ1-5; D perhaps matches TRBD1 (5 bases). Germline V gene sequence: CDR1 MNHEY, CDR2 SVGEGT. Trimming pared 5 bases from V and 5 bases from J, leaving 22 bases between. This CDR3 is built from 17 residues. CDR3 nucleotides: TGTGCCAGCAGTCCTCGGACCCAGGGCCACTACTATCAGCCCCAGCATTTT. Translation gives CASSPRTQGHYYQPQHF.

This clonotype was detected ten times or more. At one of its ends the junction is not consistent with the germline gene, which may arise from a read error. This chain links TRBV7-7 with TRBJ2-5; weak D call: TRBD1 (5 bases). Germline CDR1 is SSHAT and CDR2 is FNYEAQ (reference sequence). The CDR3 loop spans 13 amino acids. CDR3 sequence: CASSSQGGETQYF. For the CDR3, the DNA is TGTGCTAGCAGCTCGCAGGGTGGCGAGACCCAGTACTTC.

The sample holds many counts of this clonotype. The CDR3 sequence is CASRSTSGGANTGELFF. DNA for the CDR3: TGTGCCAGCAGATCCACTAGCGGGGGAGCGAACACCGGGGAGCTGTTTTTT. J is TRBJ2-2 and V is TRBV7-9, with 11 bases fitting TRBD2. The CDR3 contains 17 residues. Germline-derived CDR1 and CDR2 are SEHNR and FQNEAQ (reference sequence). The J segment lost 0 bases and the V segment lost 6 bases, leaving 6 bases of the junction unmatched.

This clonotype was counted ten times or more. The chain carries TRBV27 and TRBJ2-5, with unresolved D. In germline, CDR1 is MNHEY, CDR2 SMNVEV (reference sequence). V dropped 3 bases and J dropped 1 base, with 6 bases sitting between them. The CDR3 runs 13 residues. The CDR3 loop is CASSFRIQETQYF. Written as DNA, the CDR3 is TGTGCCAGCAGTTTCCGAATCCAAGAGACCCAGTACTTC.

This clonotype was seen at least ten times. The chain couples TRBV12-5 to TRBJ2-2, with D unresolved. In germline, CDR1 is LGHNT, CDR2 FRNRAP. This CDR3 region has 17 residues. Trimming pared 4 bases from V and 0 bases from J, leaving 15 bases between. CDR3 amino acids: CASGSFLTDPNTGELFF. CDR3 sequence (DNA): TGTGCTAGTGGTTCCTTCCTAACAGATCCGAACACCGGGGAGCTGTTTTTT. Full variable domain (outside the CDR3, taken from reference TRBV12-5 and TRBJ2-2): DARVTQTPRHKVTEMGQEVTMRCQPILGHNTVFWYRQTMMQGLELLAYFRNRAPLDDSGMPKDRFSAEMPDATLATLKIQPSEPRDSAVYFCASGSFLTDPNTGELFFGEGSRLTVL.

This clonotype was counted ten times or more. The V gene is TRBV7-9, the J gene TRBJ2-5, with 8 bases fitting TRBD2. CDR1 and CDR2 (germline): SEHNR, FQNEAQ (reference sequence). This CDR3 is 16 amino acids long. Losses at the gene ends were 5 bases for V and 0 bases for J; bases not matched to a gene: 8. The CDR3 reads CASSPLGSGNQETQYF. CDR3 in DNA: TGTGCCAGCAGCCCACTGGGTAGCGGGAACCAAGAGACCCAGTACTTC.

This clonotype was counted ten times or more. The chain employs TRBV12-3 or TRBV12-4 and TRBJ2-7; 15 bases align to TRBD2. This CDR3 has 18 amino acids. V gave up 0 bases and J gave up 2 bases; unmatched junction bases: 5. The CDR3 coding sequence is TGTGCCAGCAGTTTAGCGGGACTAGCGGGAGGCAGTACCTACGAGCAGTACTTC. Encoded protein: CASSLAGLAGGSTYEQYF.

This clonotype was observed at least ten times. The CDR3 is CASSHGRETNEQFF. CDR3 DNA: TGTGCCAGTAGTCATGGGAGAGAAACCAATGAGCAGTTCTTC. The chain combines TRBV19 with TRBJ2-1, with a weak D call TRBD2 (5 bases). CDR1 and CDR2 from the germline V gene are LNHDA and SQIVND (reference sequence). Trimming took 5 bases from V and 6 from J, leaving 14 bases between them. The CDR3 length is 14 residues.

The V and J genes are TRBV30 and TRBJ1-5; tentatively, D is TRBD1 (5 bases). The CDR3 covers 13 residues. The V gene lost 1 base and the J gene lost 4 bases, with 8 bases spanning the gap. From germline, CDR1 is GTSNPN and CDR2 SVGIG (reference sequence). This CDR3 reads CAWSGDGNQPQHF. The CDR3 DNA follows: TGTGCCTGGAGTGGGGACGGAAATCAGCCCCAGCATTTT.

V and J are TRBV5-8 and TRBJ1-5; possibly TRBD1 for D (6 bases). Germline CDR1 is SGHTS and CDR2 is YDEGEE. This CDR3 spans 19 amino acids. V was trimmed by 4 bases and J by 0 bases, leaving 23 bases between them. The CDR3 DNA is TGTGCCAGCAGCATTGAGTGGTTCGGGGGCCAGATTAGCAATCAGCCCCAGCATTTT. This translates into CASSIEWFGGQISNQPQHF.

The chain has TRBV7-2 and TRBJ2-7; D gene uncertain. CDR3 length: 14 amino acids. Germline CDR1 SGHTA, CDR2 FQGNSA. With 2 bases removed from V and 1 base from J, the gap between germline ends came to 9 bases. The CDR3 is CASSLLYFSYEQYF. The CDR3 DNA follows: TGTGCCAGCAGCTTATTATACTTTTCCTACGAGCAGTACTTC.

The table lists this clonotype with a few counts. The DNA for the CDR3 is TGCAGCGTTCAGGAAGGGTGGTTAGTAGATACGCAGTATTTT. It is translated as CSVQEGWLVDTQYF. The genes are TRBV29-1 and TRBJ2-3, with D hard to call. This CDR3 comprises 14 residues. Germline V CDR1 and CDR2: SQVTM, ANQGSEA. Deletions cut 5 bases from V and 5 bases from J, with 17 bases between.

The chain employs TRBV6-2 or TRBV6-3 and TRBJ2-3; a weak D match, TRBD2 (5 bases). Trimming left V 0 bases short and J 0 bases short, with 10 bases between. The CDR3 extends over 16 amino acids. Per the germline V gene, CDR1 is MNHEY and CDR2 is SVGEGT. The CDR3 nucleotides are TGTGCCAGCAGTTACTCGTTGGCTAGCAGCACAGATACGCAGTATTTT. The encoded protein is CASSYSLASSTDTQYF.

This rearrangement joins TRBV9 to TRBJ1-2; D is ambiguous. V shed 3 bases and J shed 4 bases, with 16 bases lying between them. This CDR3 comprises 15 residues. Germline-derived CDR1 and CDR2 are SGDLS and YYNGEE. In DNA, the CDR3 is TGTGCCAGCAGCGCGGCCCCCTCTGCCATCTATGGCTACACCTTC. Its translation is CASSAAPSAIYGYTF. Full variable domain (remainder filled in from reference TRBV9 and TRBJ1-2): DSGVTQTPKHLITATGQRVTLRCSPRSGDLSVYWYQQSLDQGLQFLIQYYNGEERAKGNILERFSAQQFPDLHSELNLSSLELGDSALYFCASSAAPSAIYGYTFGSGTRLTVV.

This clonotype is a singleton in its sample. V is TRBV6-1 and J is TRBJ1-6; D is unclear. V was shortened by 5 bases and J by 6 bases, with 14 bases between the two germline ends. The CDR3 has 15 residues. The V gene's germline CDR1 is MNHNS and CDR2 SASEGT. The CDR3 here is CASSRSWVFNSPLHF. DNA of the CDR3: TGTGCCAGCAGTCGTTCATGGGTTTTTAATTCACCCCTCCACTTT.

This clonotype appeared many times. The CDR3 DNA sequence: TGTGCCAGCAAGAGCGGGCGGGGCTCCACTAATCAGCCCCAGCATTTT. Its protein is CASKSGRGSTNQPQHF. The V call is TRBV12-3 or TRBV12-4, the J call TRBJ1-5, with D perhaps matching TRBD1 (5 bases). The CDR3 is made up of 16 amino acids. Trimming shortened V by 7 bases and J by 4 bases, and 20 bases separated the two germline ends.